Detailed here is one TCR beta chain. Its antigen is not known. These data originate in a study of T and B cells in COVID-19 patients. About the research overall: Critical illness requiring mechanical ventilation or extracorporeal membrane oxygenation affected about 60% of the 20 active-infection patients.

V was clipped by 5 bases and J by 5 bases; unmatched bases: 6. Germline values: CDR1 MNHEY, CDR2 SVGEGT. The CDR3 runs to 14 residues. Study-level results: Sorted SARS-CoV-2-responsive or tetramer+ T cells and CD4+, regulatory and CD8+ subsets were not yet sequenced.

Each TRB amplification used roughly 220-550 ng of genomic DNA from blood. Multiplex PCR with BIOMED2 TRB-A/B primer pools amplified TRB rearrangements. Each CDR3 protein gets one entry after TCRdb re-called the multiplex PCR reads with MiXCR. Counted here are roughly 25,000 distinct CDR3 sequences, around a third occurring once; the ten biggest clones make up about 1.7%. The V gene is TRBV6-2 or TRBV6-3, the J gene TRBJ1-1, with TRBD1 identical over 9 bases. Sequenced sample: blood. The sequence derives from a human donor who had recovered from COVID-19. CDR3: CASSHRGPRTEAFF. The CDR3 coding sequence is TGTGCCAGCAGTCACAGGGGGCCGCGGACTGAAGCTTTCTTT.